This T cell receptor (beta chain) was sequenced in a study of cytomegalovirus exposure and HLA in healthy donors (dated by TCRdb to 2015 to 2018). In terms of the full investigation: An earlier analysis of approximately 600 of the donors reported more than 250 Gb of sequence data and 120 million or so unique TCR beta sequences from about 200 million T cells. Roughly 310 gigabases of sequencing data and tens of millions of unique TCR sequences were included in an early release covering 500 to 750 HLA-typed donors. Of the 300 to 500 genotyped donors, 70% to 90% were placed in the genetic ancestry cluster associated with self-reported Caucasian donors. The study aimed to test whether cataloging public T cell receptors could reveal signatures of past pathogen exposure. The study used immunosequencing to profile the T cell repertoires of more than 650 subjects and linked those repertoires to cytomegalovirus serostatus. In addition to the first cohort of 500 to 850 subjects, a separate validation cohort of approximately 120 different subjects was used. To predict cytomegalovirus infection status, the study brought together high-throughput TCR immunosequencing, statistical association of individual TCRs with disease status, and machine learning. A later analysis re-examined previously published TCR beta repertoires from several hundred donors and added high-resolution HLA genotyping to investigate patterns of TCR occurrence. In the later analysis, no new phenotypic data were used to find candidate immune exposures; instead, reliance was placed on TCR beta sequences and their occurrence across donors. An earlier analysis of some 500 of the donors applied high-throughput TCR beta sequencing to assess whether each TCR beta V gene segment acted as functional or pseudogenic. Alongside the repertoire data, information on donor age, sex, ethnicity and CMV serostatus was compiled. A later genetic analysis used genome-wide SNP genotypes for about 65% of the 666 donors, treating that subset as a discovery cohort. Every repertoire in the discovery cohort had been generated on one and the same sequencing platform. HLA typing covered class I and class II loci at four-digit resolution. The number of typed donors differed by locus: about 629-630 for A, B, C, DRB1 and DQB1; approximately 530 for DQA1; around 610 for DPA1; and about 450 for DPB1. Four to six DR-DQ haplotypes were handled as single units for association and clustering, since linkage in the cohort was strong. On average, around 240,000 unique TCR beta nucleotide sequences were sequenced per donor among 398 genotyped donors of the cohort, with roughly 18% of those sequences being non-productive. Paper-wide results and their limitations: While some public TCRs were present in many individuals, most TCR sequences turned up only very rarely across donors. In a later analysis, HLA-associated TCR beta chains were found to be more clonally expanded and to have lower generation probabilities than equally common non-associated chains. Three of the identified cytomegalovirus-associated TCR beta chains were confirmed in vitro to be specific for cytomegalovirus antigens. A further reported finding was that TCR beta sequences accurately predicted the HLA-A and HLA-B alleles for most subjects in the first cohort. Only TCR beta chains were sequenced in this cohort, and the absence of alpha or paired-chain data limited detectable features. Immune exposure information for the cohort was limited to CMV serostatus. The earlier analysis of approximately 590 of the donors excluded about 16 rarely observed V segments, including chromosome 9 orphons, because counts were too low. Sequencing depth was assumed to be roughly uniform across donors in the presence/absence analyses, though that assumption may not hold. According to a later analysis, TCR association rates differed among HLA loci, with DRB1 alleles showing the most associated TCRs and HLA-C alleles showing the fewest. The 87-base-pair reads could not distinguish some IMGT-functional V segments, including TRBV6-2 and TRBV6-3, so those segments were excluded. Because some donors lacked HLA typing at each locus, the association tests relied only on the typed subset. In a later analysis, most CMV-associated TCR beta chains were found to appear HLA-restricted, with HLA associations seemingly driven largely by CMV exposure. A later analysis reported that several top co-occurrence clusters appeared linked to parvovirus B19, influenza, CMV and Epstein-Barr virus. Linkage disequilibrium might explain the correlated functional status among segregating V segments, but an unknown experimental factor could not be ruled out. Strong co-occurrence of HLA alleles, especially DR and DQ, made assigning TCR associations to individual alleles difficult. The classifier was reported to diagnose cytomegalovirus status with high specificity and sensitivity in both the original cohort and the validation cohort. Compared with the roughly 600-donor mean, donors in an Asian-associated ancestry cluster had fewer N-insertions in productive TCRs, according to a later genetic analysis. Specific HLA alleles were associated with 15,000 to 20,000 TCR beta sequences at a false discovery rate of 0.05 in a later analysis. It was suggested by the authors that the approach could potentially be generalized to other disease states and immunological phenotypes. A cluster of highly shared sequence variants was judged likely to represent a technical artifact of the sequencing pipeline. The study gave a list of roughly 150 TCR beta chains associated with cytomegalovirus. V-gene and J-gene trimming of TCR beta chains was associated with a missense DCLRE1C variant in a later genetic analysis, and the association was replicated in an independent cohort. Broadly in line with IMGT annotations, most TCR beta V segments showed up in productive rearrangements about 87% or about 30% of the time in an earlier analysis of several hundred of the donors.

The cohort consisted of 600 or so healthy bone marrow donors. At the time of sampling, all cohort members were nominally healthy, though unrecorded immune exposures were likely present. CMV serostatus was recorded as positive for about 300 and negative for about 50% of the 666 cohort members, whereas no CMV serostatus was recorded for the donor in question. A peripheral blood sample was collected from each donor, and TCR beta sequencing was performed on peripheral blood mononuclear cells. The Qiagen DNeasy Blood Extraction Kit was used to extract genomic DNA from the blood cell samples. As encoded in the germline V gene, CDR1 is MDHEN while CDR2 is SYDVKM. The CDR3 measures 15 amino acids from cysteine to phenylalanine. Only CDR3 DNA remains: 45 bases, in frame from the first base. Trimmed from V: 6 bases; trimmed from J: 3 bases; junction bases lacking a gene match: 11. Concerning this clone itself: Its binding antigen is unknown. No base qualities exist here, and no much larger clone lies one base off it.

The library was made by the immunoSEQ multiplex PCR assay. The multiplex PCR relied on a mix of 60 forward primers for TCR Vbeta segments and 13 reverse primers for TCR Jbeta segments. Amplification of the CDR3 region of rearranged TCR beta genes was performed with a multiplex PCR assay on genomic DNA. The amplified TCR beta libraries were sequenced on the Illumina HiSeq System as 87-base-pair reads. In the authors' own workflow: Across the 500 to 850 repertoires, a later analysis counted tens of millions of unique TCR beta chains, 9.5 million to 12 million of which were shared by at least two donors. A nearest-neighbor algorithm error-corrected the raw reads and collapsed the reads into unique sequences, merging closely related sequences to remove PCR and sequencing errors. Alignment of CDR3 sequences to IMGT reference sequences was used to assign V, D and J gene segments. For a sequence to be retained, a match of at least six nucleotides was required to both a V gene segment and a J gene segment. Rearrangements were classified as productive when the CDR3 lacked stop codons and remained in frame with V and J, and all other rearrangements were classified as non-productive. Following IMGT convention, CDR3 was defined as the stretch from the second conserved V-encoded cysteine to the conserved J-encoded phenylalanine. The earlier analysis of about 530 of the donors excluded any sequence lacking an unambiguous match to a single V gene segment. An earlier analysis of just under 600 of the donors called V segments functional above 56.7% productive rearrangements and segregating when the between-donor standard deviation exceeded 5%. A statistical classification framework was developed to diagnose cytomegalovirus status using the catalog of TCR beta chain sequences. In a later analysis, V and J genes were assigned by comparing TCR nucleotide sequences against IMGT/GENE-DB human TR gene sequences. The TCRdist pipeline was used in a later analysis to assign CDR3 sequences and most-parsimonious VDJ recombination scenarios. A later analysis defined each TCR beta chain by its CDR3 amino acid sequence plus V-gene family, and excluded reads lacking a unique V-gene family. As a way to deal with suspected cross-contamination and a sequencing artifact, a later analysis dropped 640 or so nucleotide sequences that were highly shared and had low generation probability. A later analysis calculated a clonal expansion index for each public chain from normalized within-repertoire ranks of inferred template counts. In a later analysis, generation probabilities were computed using a VDJ recombination model fitted to out-of-frame rearrangements, and the results were checked against IGoR. A later analysis scored TCR-TCR, TCR-HLA and TCR-CMV co-occurrence with hypergeometric tests, applying a repertoire-size bias correction to TCR pairs. In a later analysis, false discovery rates were estimated by permuting HLA or CMV assignments 20 times. A later analysis grouped co-occurring TCRs with DBSCAN, adding TCRdist sequence similarity when clustering within HLA-allele-positive subsets. For co-occurrence clustering, repertoires with fewer than 30,000 or more than 120,000 public chains were excluded, along with roughly five repertoires with anomalous nucleotide sharing. Sourced from immuneACCESS, this table was stored by TCRdb with only in-frame sequences that have V and J called. A share of the clones is absent; for the studies checked, an unresolved V gene accounts for under half, and the remainder has no known explanation. V, J and clone size reflect that table, while D and trimming were determined from the DNA. Across this sample there are about 130,000 clones, with about 78% seen only once. In total, the top ten clones hold approximately 2.9% of the sample.

The clonotype was recovered from a human donor in good health. The rearranged chain carries TRBV28 and TRBJ2-7, and 7 junctional nucleotides match TRBD1. The sequenced sample consisted of PBMCs. The CDR3 here reads CASSSTGAPLYEQYF. The DNA reads TGTGCCAGCAGCTCCACAGGGGCTCCCCTCTACGAGCAGTACTTC.